The entry that follows covers one TCR beta chain sequence. Antigen: not known. The assay looked at roughly 9.4 x 10^4 TCR templates in each sample. Using immunoSEQ multiplex PCR, the repertoire was profiled, and TCRdb retains in-frame clones only, with some absent. This sample has some 96,000 clones, with 94% found just once. This record belongs to a study of siplizumab effects on memory and regulatory T cells. Findings and limits, study-wide: A major contribution to the alloresponse seemed to be made by naive T cells, which seemed more diverse than memory cells.

Sequenced sample: non-Treg CD4+ T cells sorted from blood. The TCR comes from a human donor in good health.

CDR3 loop: CASSPSGSASYEQYF. CDR3 sequence (DNA): TGTGCCAGCTCACCATCCGGCAGCGCCTCCTACGAGCAGTACTTC. V and J are TRBV18 and TRBJ2-7; D gene uncertain. Germline CDR1 and CDR2: KGHSH and LQKENI. V lost 2 bases, J lost 0 bases, and 11 bases lay in between. The CDR3 runs 15 residues.